This is a list of T cell receptor beta chains from one sample in a study of blood T cell repertoires in COVID-19. The protocol was immunoSEQ multiplex PCR, while the TCRdb copy is restricted to in-frame clones and leaves out a portion. Among 65,000 to 80,000 clones listed, around nine tenths were seen once. The sequencing sample was made of peripheral blood. These receptors were collected from a man in his 70s with active or convalescent COVID-19. Both conserved end residues are part of each CDR3. The D gene is left open where the match is weak. Clone size, where shown, is once, few, many, or a class for clones that have expanded.

>TRBV5-1|TRBD2|-|TRBJ2-2
CASLPGGRATGELFF
TGCGCCAGCCTCCCTGGCGGGAGGGCCACCGGGGAGCTGTTTTTT
>TRBV6-5|TRBD1|-|TRBJ1-2
CASSPGQVWGYTF
TGTGCCAGCAGTCCTGGACAGGTTTGGGGCTACACCTTC
>TRBV11-2|TRBD2|-|TRBJ2-7
CASSLDAAGGPSYEQYF
TGTGCCAGCAGCTTAGATGCAGCGGGGGGGCCTTCCTACGAGCAGTACTTC
>TRBV18|TRBD1|-|TRBJ1-5
CASSLSTGARQPQHF
TGTGCCAGCTCACTCTCGACAGGGGCCCGCCAGCCCCAGCATTTT
>TRBV2|-|-|TRBJ1-2
CASSRDTNYGYTF
TGTGCCAGCAGTCGGGACACCAACTATGGCTACACCTTC
>TRBV2|TRBD1|-|TRBJ2-7
CASSAAGQAPGQYF
TGTGCCAGCAGCGCGGCCGGACAGGCCCCTGGGCAGTACTTC
>TRBV19|-|-|TRBJ1-1
CASSIGQAGRTEAFF
TGTGCCAGTAGTATTGGCCAGGCAGGCAGGACTGAAGCTTTCTTT
>TRBV24-1|-|-|TRBJ2-3
CATSAGTATQYF
TGTGCCACCAGCGCGGGGACAGCTACGCAGTATTTT
>TRBV9|TRBD1|-|TRBJ1-3
CASSVVTGEAGNTIYF
TGTGCCAGCAGCGTAGTTACAGGGGAAGCTGGAAACACCATATATTTT
>TRBV7-2|-|-|TRBJ2-3
CASSYQGSRGTDTQYF
TGTGCCAGCAGCTACCAGGGATCCCGGGGCACAGATACGCAGTATTTT
>TRBV4-1|-|-|TRBJ2-5
CASSQERGRQTQYF
TGCGCCAGCAGCCAAGAAAGAGGGAGGCAGACCCAGTACTTC
>TRBV5-6|TRBD1|-|TRBJ1-1
CASSSETGANTEAFF
TGTGCCAGCAGCTCTGAGACAGGGGCTAACACTGAAGCTTTCTTT
>TRBV28|TRBD1|few|TRBJ2-4
CASRTGAPPKNIQYF
TGTGCCAGCAGGACAGGGGCTCCCCCCAAAAACATTCAGTACTTC
>TRBV9|TRBD1|-|TRBJ1-2
CASSVPGGGYGYTF
TGTGCCAGCAGCGTACCAGGGGGAGGCTATGGCTACACCTTC
>TRBV5-1|TRBD1|-|TRBJ1-2
CASSAGQGDGYTF
TGCGCCAGCAGCGCGGGACAGGGTGATGGCTACACCTTC
>TRBV30|TRBD1|-|TRBJ1-4
CATGQLNEKLFF
TGTGCCACGGGACAGCTCAATGAAAAACTGTTTTTT
>TRBV2|TRBD1|-|TRBJ1-5
CASSELGQPNQPQHF
TGTGCCAGCAGTGAATTGGGACAGCCGAATCAGCCCCAGCATTTT
>TRBV5-4|TRBD2|-|TRBJ2-3
CASSSGLGTDTQYF
TGTGCCAGCAGCTCAGGACTAGGGACAGATACGCAGTATTTT
>TRBV6-6|-|-|TRBJ2-5
CASKTDKETQYF
TGTGCCAGCAAAACAGATAAAGAGACCCAGTACTTC
>TRBV30|TRBD1|-|TRBJ1-1
CAWRSDRVRSLGTEAFF
TGTGCCTGGAGAAGTGACAGGGTAAGATCTCTAGGGACTGAAGCTTTCTTT
>TRBV18|TRBD1|-|TRBJ2-3
CASSLGQGADTQYF
TGTGCCAGCTCACTGGGACAGGGGGCGGATACGCAGTATTTT
>TRBV5-8|TRBD1|-|TRBJ1-1
CASSLADRANTEAFF
TGTGCCAGCAGCTTGGCGGACAGGGCGAACACTGAAGCTTTCTTT
>TRBV28|TRBD1|-|TRBJ1-4
CASSLQGANEKLFF
TGTGCCAGCAGCCTACAGGGGGCTAACGAAAAACTGTTTTTT
>TRBV19|-|few|TRBJ1-2
CASTSQGNYGYTF
TGTGCCAGTACCTCACAGGGAAACTATGGCTACACCTTC
>TRBV28|TRBD2|-|TRBJ2-3
CASSYTSGSVGDTQYF
TGTGCCAGCAGTTACACTAGCGGGAGTGTAGGAGATACGCAGTATTTT
>TRBV6-5|TRBD1|-|TRBJ1-4
CASSYRTGQGEKLFF
TGTGCCAGCAGTTACAGGACAGGCCAAGGGGAAAAACTGTTTTTT
>TRBV5-4|TRBD1|-|TRBJ2-7
CASSSGQGYEQYF
TGTGCCAGCAGCTCGGGACAGGGGTACGAGCAGTACTTC
>TRBV18|TRBD2|once|TRBJ2-7
CASSPGTSGSLNYEQYF
TGTGCCAGCTCACCCGGGACTAGCGGGAGCCTGAACTACGAGCAGTACTTC
>TRBV2|-|few|TRBJ2-3
CASSRDWSTDTQYF
TGTGCCAGCAGCCGGGACTGGAGCACAGATACGCAGTATTTT
>TRBV4-2|-|-|TRBJ2-1
CASSQGEVGWGHFNEQFF
TGTGCCAGCAGCCAAGGAGAAGTCGGCTGGGGACATTTCAATGAGCAGTTCTTC
>TRBV5-1|TRBD2|-|TRBJ2-2
CASSAGLAGSSTGELFF
TGCGCCAGCAGCGCGGGACTAGCGGGATCCTCCACCGGGGAGCTGTTTTTT
>TRBV4-1|-|-|TRBJ1-1
CASSQVRRVNTEAFF
TGCGCCAGCAGCCAAGTACGCAGGGTGAACACTGAAGCTTTCTTT
>TRBV5-1|TRBD2|once|TRBJ2-2
CASRLAGGGTGELFF
TGCGCCAGCAGATTAGCGGGAGGCGGCACCGGGGAGCTGTTTTTT
>TRBV13|-|-|TRBJ1-2
CASSSEGGSYGYTF
TGTGCCAGCAGCTCGGAGGGGGGGTCCTATGGCTACACCTTC
>TRBV9|-|-|TRBJ2-2
CASSVVPSEGGELFF
TGTGCCAGCAGCGTAGTGCCTAGCGAGGGGGGGGAGCTGTTTTTT
>TRBV20-1|-|-|TRBJ2-5
CSAGAQETQYF
TGCAGTGCAGGGGCCCAAGAGACCCAGTACTTC
>TRBV6-1|TRBD1|-|TRBJ1-5
CATIGGQGSQPQHF
TGTGCCACCATAGGGGGACAGGGTAGTCAGCCCCAGCATTTT
>TRBV15|-|-|TRBJ2-6
CATSRGGTSGANVLTF
TGTGCCACCAGCAGAGGCGGGACCTCTGGGGCCAACGTCCTGACTTTC
>TRBV28|-|once|TRBJ1-4
CASLDTPNEKLFF
TGTGCCAGCTTGGACACACCTAATGAAAAACTGTTTTTT
>TRBV5-1|-|-|TRBJ1-1
CASSLVTASNTEAFF
TGCGCCAGCAGCTTGGTGACAGCGTCAAACACTGAAGCTTTCTTT
>TRBV5-1|-|-|TRBJ1-1
CASSGQGANTEAFF
TGCGCCAGCAGCGGCCAGGGCGCGAACACTGAAGCTTTCTTT
>TRBV27|-|once|TRBJ2-2
CASGWDKNTGELFF
TGTGCCAGCGGTTGGGACAAGAACACCGGGGAGCTGTTTTTT
>TRBV5-5|-|-|TRBJ1-3
CASSLSQGTGNTIYF
TGTGCCAGCAGCTTGTCCCAGGGGACCGGAAACACCATATATTTT
>TRBV5-4|-|few|TRBJ2-5
CASSLRGNSQETQYF
TGTGCCAGCAGCTTAAGGGGGAACAGCCAAGAGACCCAGTACTTC
>TRBV11-2|TRBD2|-|TRBJ2-5
CASRKLARETQYF
TGTGCCAGCAGGAAACTAGCGCGGGAGACCCAGTACTTC
>TRBV5-1|TRBD2|-|TRBJ2-1
CASSLRLAGGPGIYNEQFF
TGCGCCAGCAGCTTACGACTAGCGGGGGGGCCTGGGATTTACAATGAGCAGTTCTTC
>TRBV6-5|-|-|TRBJ2-3
CASSNVGGTDTQYF
TGTGCCAGCAGTAATGTAGGGGGCACAGATACGCAGTATTTT
>TRBV5-4|TRBD2|once|TRBJ2-7
CASSLRAGEGYEQYF
TGTGCCAGCAGCTTGAGAGCGGGAGAGGGGTACGAGCAGTACTTC
>TRBV6-5|TRBD2|-|TRBJ2-1
CASGTSGGRGNEQFF
TGTGCCAGCGGCACTAGCGGAGGGCGGGGCAATGAGCAGTTCTTC
>TRBV21-1|-|-|TRBJ2-5
CASSKAEEGWEQETQYF
TGTGCCAGCAGCAAAGCAGAGGAGGGGTGGGAGCAAGAGACCCAGTACTTC
>TRBV3-1/TRBV3-2|-|-|TRBJ1-5
CASSRVGGPQHF
TGTGCCAGCAGCCGCGTCGGAGGGCCCCAGCATTTT
>TRBV2|-|few|TRBJ2-7
CASSLSSYEQYF
TGTGCCAGCAGCCTAAGCTCCTACGAGCAGTACTTC
>TRBV6-5|TRBD2|-|TRBJ2-7
CASSTPGRRGEQYF
TGTGCCAGCAGTACCCCCGGGAGGAGGGGCGAGCAGTACTTC
>TRBV2|-|-|TRBJ1-2
CASNPRMSVSYTF
TGTGCCAGCAATCCAAGAATGAGTGTAAGCTACACCTTC
>TRBV5-4|-|-|TRBJ2-7
CASSLDGLEVGEQYF
TGTGCCAGCAGCTTGGACGGACTGGAAGTCGGCGAGCAGTACTTC
>TRBV7-8|TRBD2|-|TRBJ2-1
CASSLRLAGNEQFF
TGTGCCAGCAGCTTAAGACTAGCTGGCAATGAGCAGTTCTTC
>TRBV3-1/TRBV3-2|TRBD2|-|TRBJ2-3
CASSPGLATDTQYF
TGTGCCAGCAGCCCGGGACTAGCGACAGATACGCAGTATTTT
>TRBV20-1|TRBD1|once|TRBJ2-3
CSACGTGEAVDTQYF
TGCAGTGCTTGTGGGACAGGGGAGGCCGTAGATACGCAGTATTTT
>TRBV4-2|-|few|TRBJ2-7
CASSKDSGQIDEQYF
TGTGCCAGCAGCAAAGATTCGGGACAAATCGACGAGCAGTACTTC
>TRBV5-1|-|once|TRBJ2-5
CASSFYTNAETQYF
TGCGCCAGCAGCTTTTACACCAATGCCGAGACCCAGTACTTC